This T cell receptor (beta chain) appears in the sequencing data of a study of T cell repertoires in aging, cancer and after chemotherapy. Study information: Donor ages fell into six groups from 30 or younger up to 70 or older.

Per the germline V gene, CDR1 is MDHEN and CDR2 is SYDVKM. The CDR3 is made up of 14 amino acids. V gave up 6 bases and J gave up 4 bases, with 12 bases separating them. Peripheral blood genomic DNA, not sorted cells or RNA, was the template. With respect to this clonotype: The antigen is not known.

Rearranged V-D-J TRB sequences were amplified with a mixed TRB-A/B primer pool. TCRdb re-called the multiplex PCR reads through MiXCR, storing one row per CDR3 protein. The sample contains 2,500 to 3,500 distinct CDR3 sequences, 42% of which appear only once. Overall study results and limits: Median generation probability rose over the chemotherapy interval in each cancer cohort, suggesting rebound thymic output. Compared with age-matched healthy donors, untreated hematological or solid cancer patients showed higher blood TCR clonality.

The sequence derives from a human donor with a blood cancer. V usage is TRBV28 and J usage is TRBJ1-4; D perhaps matches TRBD1 (6 bases). Sequencing was performed on blood. The CDR3 DNA reads as TGTGCCAGCAGCCCGGACAGCTATAATGAAAAACTGTTTTTT. Translating it yields CASSPDSYNEKLFF.